This TCR beta chain was observed in a study of T cells in Graves' hyperthyroidism and ophthalmopathy. Study results and limitations: Most thyroid-expanded clonotypes above 0.001 were also found in blood.

Graves' hyperthyroidism was deemed stable absent ophthalmopathy progression within 18 months. Reasons for excluding patients were uncontrolled infection, other autoimmune disease, pregnancy or lactation. V was clipped by 7 bases and J by 2 bases, with 12 bases between them. Germline loops: CDR1 MDHEN, CDR2 SYDVKM. The CDR3 runs 14 residues. Concerning this clonotype itself: Its antigen remains unknown.

The source material, RNA transcripts, was used to amplify TCR beta CDR3 regions. HTBI primers were the set used in a first-round RT-PCR of the TCR CDR3. TCRdb reprocessed the multiplex PCR reads with MiXCR, giving one entry per CDR3 protein. This table holds around 420,000 distinct CDR3 sequences, around 15% found once. The source of this sequence is a woman between 18 and 29 years old with Graves' hyperthyroidism. Sequencing was done on a sample of blood. The chain links TRBV28 to TRBJ1-3; D is perhaps TRBD1 (5 bases). This chain's CDR3 is CASNGGGAGNTIYF. CDR3 coding DNA: TGTGCCAGCAACGGGGGGGGAGCTGGAAACACCATATATTTT.